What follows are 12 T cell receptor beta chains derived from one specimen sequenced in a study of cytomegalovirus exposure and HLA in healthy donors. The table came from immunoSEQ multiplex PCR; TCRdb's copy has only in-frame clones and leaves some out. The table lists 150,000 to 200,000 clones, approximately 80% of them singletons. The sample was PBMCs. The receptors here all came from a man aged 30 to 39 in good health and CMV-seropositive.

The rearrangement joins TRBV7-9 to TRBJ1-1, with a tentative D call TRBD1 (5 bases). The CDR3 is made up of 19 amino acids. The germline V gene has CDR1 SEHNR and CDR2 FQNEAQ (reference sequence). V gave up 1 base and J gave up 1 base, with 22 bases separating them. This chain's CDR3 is CASSLVGDRDWAGNTEAFF. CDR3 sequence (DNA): TGTGCCAGCAGCTTAGTGGGGGACCGGGACTGGGCGGGGAACACTGAAGCTTTCTTT.

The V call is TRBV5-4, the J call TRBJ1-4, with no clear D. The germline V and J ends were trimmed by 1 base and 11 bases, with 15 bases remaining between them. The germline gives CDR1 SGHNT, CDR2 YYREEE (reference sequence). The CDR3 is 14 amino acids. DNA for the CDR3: TGTGCCAGCAGCTTGCAAGATTTTAGTGAGAAACTGTTTTTT. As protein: CASSLQDFSEKLFF.

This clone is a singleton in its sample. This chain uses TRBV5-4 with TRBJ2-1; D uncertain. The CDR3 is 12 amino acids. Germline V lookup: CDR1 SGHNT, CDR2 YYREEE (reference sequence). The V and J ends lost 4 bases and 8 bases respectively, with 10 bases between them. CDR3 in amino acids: CASSPMSDEQFF. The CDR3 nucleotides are TGTGCCAGCAGCCCGATGTCAGATGAGCAGTTCTTC.

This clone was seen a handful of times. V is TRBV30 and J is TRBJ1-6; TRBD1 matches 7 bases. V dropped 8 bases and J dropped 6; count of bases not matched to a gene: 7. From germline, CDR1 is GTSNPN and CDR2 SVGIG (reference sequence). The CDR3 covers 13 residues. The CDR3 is CANRGTANSPLHF. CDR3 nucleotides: TGTGCCAACCGCGGGACAGCTAATTCACCCCTCCACTTT.

CDR3 protein: CASSQEFRGYEQYF. Written as DNA, the CDR3 is TGTGCCAGCAGCCAAGAATTCAGGGGGTACGAGCAGTACTTC. The chain recombines TRBV4-2 with TRBJ2-7; 7 bases fit TRBD1. The CDR3 has 14 amino acids. Losses at the gene ends were 0 bases for V and 4 bases for J; bases not matched to a gene: 3. Germline V lookup: CDR1 LGHNA, CDR2 YNFKEQ.

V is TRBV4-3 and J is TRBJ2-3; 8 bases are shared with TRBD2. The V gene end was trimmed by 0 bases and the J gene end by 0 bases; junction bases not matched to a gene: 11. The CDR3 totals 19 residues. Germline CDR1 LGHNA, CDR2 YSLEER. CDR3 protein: CASSQDPQLAVSSTDTQYF. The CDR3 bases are TGCGCCAGCAGCCAAGACCCCCAACTAGCGGTGTCTAGCACAGATACGCAGTATTTT.

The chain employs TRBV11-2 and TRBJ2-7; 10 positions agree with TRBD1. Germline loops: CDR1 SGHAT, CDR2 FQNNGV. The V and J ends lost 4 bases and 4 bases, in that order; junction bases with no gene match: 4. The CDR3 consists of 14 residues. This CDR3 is CASSSRQGAYEQYF. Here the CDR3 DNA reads TGTGCCAGCAGCTCCCGACAGGGGGCATACGAGCAGTACTTC.

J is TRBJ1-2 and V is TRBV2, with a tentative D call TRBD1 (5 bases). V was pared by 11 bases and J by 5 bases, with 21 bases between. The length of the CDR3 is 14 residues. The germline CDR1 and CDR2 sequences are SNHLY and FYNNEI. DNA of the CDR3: TGTGCCGAGACGATTAGGGGCGGAAGATATGGCTACACCTTC. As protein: CAETIRGGRYGYTF.

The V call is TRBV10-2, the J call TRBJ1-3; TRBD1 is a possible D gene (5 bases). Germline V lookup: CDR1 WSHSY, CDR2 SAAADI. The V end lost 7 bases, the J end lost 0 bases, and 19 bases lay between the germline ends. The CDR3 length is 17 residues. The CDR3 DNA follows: TGCGCCAGCACCGAGACAGTTGGATCCGTCTCTGGAAACACCATATATTTT. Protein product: CASTETVGSVSGNTIYF.

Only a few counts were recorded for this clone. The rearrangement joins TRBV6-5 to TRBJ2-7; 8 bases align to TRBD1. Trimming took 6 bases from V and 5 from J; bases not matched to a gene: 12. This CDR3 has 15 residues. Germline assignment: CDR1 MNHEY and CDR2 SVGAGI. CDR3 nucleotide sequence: TGTGCCAGCAGATCTCCCCGGACAGGGACCGACGAGCAGTACTTC. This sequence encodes CASRSPRTGTDEQYF.

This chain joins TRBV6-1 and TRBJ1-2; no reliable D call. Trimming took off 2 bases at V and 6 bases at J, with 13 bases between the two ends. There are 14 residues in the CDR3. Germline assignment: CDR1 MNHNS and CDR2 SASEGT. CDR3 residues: CASSEPEGMDGYTF. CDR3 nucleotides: TGTGCCAGCAGTGAACCTGAGGGAATGGATGGCTACACCTTC.

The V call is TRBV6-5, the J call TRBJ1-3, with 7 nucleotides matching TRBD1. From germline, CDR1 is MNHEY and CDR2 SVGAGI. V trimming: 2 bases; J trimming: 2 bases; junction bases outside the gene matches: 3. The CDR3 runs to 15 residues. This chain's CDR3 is CASSYGTDTGNTIYF. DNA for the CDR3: TGTGCCAGCAGTTACGGGACAGATACTGGAAACACCATATATTTT.